This T cell receptor beta chain is drawn from a study of shared clonotypes between healthy human individuals. TCRdb's copy holds only in-frame clones and misses some; the assay was immunoSEQ multiplex PCR. The table has around 510,000 clones, just over 75% seen once; the top ten hold 12%. This TCR derives from a woman between 40 and 55 years old in good health. Some clones in this sample may be carry-over from other donors' samples. Sequenced input: PBMCs.

The CDR3 region is CASTITGVGYEQYF. In DNA form, the CDR3 reads TGTGCCAGCACCATAACAGGGGTCGGGTACGAGCAGTACTTC. The J gene is TRBJ2-7, the V gene TRBV11-2; 7 bases map to TRBD1. In germline, CDR1 is SGHAT, CDR2 FQNNGV. The CDR3 has 14 amino acids. Unmatched junction bases numbered 10, after V lost 7 bases and J lost 4 bases.